A single sample is the source of the 5 T cell receptor beta chains below, sequenced in a study of shared clonotypes between healthy human individuals (dated by TCRdb to about 2020). Library preparation employed the immunoSEQ multiplex PCR assay. TCRdb mirrors the immuneACCESS table, restricted to in-frame sequences. Some clones are absent from its copies; in checked studies, under half trace to an unresolved V gene, and the reason for the others is unknown. Present in this sample are 2 million to 2.5 million clones, more than 90% of which were seen just once. Approximately 0.13% of the sample is in the top ten clones. Sequenced: naive CD4+ T cells sorted from blood. This sample's cell subset or site label indicates: CD45RA+ positively selected. These receptor sequences come from a man in his late teens or twenties in good health.

The V call is TRBV19, the J call TRBJ2-1, with 12 bases lining up with TRBD2. Per germline, CDR1 LNHDA and CDR2 SQIVND (reference sequence). CDR3 length equals 16 residues. Trimming cost V 5 bases and J 4 bases; bases outside gene matches: 6. The CDR3 region has the DNA TGTGCCAGTAGTCCTCTTGGGACTAGCGGGTACAATGAGCAGTTCTTC. Translating gives CASSPLGTSGYNEQFF.

The V and J genes are TRBV5-1 and TRBJ2-3; D remains unclear. The V gene lost 1 base and the J gene lost 0 bases, with 18 bases spanning the gap. The CDR3 is 18 amino acids. CDR1 and CDR2 from the germline V gene are SGHRS and YFSETQ. This chain's CDR3 is CASSLLNVDRTSTDTQYF. CDR3 in DNA: TGCGCCAGCAGCTTGCTGAACGTGGACCGAACTAGCACAGATACGCAGTATTTT.

The gene calls are TRBV4-1 and TRBJ2-2; tentatively, D is TRBD1 (6 bases). Germline values: CDR1 MGHRA, CDR2 YSYEKL. The V gene lost 6 bases and the J gene lost 5 bases, with 19 bases spanning the gap. The CDR3 loop spans 16 amino acids. The CDR3 protein is CASRHRAALNTGELFF. The CDR3 nucleotides are TGCGCCAGCAGGCACAGGGCGGCCCTGAATACCGGGGAGCTGTTTTTT.

On this clone itself: Different DNA sequences within this sample yield the same CDR3. The rearrangement uses TRBV5-6 and TRBJ2-3; 7 bases match TRBD1. The CDR3 is made up of 14 amino acids. The junction had 2 bases not matched to a gene; V was cut back by 4 bases and J by 0 bases. The germline CDR1 and CDR2 sequences are SGHDT and YYEEEE. DNA for the CDR3: TGTGCCAGCAGCCAGACAGGGAGCACAGATACGCAGTATTTT. Its protein product is CASSQTGSTDTQYF.

The chain employs TRBV19 and TRBJ1-2; D not certain. Germline assignment: CDR1 LNHDA and CDR2 SQIVND (reference sequence). This CDR3 spans 14 amino acids. V was clipped by 0 bases and J by 8 bases, with 13 bases between them. CDR3 sequence reads: CASSIEKASGGYTF. CDR3 sequence (DNA): TGTGCCAGTAGTATAGAGAAGGCTTCGGGCGGCTACACCTTC.